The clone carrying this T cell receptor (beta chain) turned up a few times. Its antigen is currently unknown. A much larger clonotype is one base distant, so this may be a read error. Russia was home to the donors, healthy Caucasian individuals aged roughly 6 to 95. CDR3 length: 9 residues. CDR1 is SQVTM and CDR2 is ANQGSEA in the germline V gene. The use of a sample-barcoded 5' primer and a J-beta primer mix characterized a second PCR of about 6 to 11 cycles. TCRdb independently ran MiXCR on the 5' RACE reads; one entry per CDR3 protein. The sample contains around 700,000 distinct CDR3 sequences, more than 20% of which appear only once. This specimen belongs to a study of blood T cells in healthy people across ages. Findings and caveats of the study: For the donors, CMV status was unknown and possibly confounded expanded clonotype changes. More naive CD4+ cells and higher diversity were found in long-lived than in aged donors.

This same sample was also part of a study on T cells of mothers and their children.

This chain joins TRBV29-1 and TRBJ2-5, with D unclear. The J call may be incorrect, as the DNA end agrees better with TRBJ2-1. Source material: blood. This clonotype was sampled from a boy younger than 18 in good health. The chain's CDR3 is CSVEDEQFF. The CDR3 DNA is TGCAGCGTTGAGGATGAGCAGTTCTTC.